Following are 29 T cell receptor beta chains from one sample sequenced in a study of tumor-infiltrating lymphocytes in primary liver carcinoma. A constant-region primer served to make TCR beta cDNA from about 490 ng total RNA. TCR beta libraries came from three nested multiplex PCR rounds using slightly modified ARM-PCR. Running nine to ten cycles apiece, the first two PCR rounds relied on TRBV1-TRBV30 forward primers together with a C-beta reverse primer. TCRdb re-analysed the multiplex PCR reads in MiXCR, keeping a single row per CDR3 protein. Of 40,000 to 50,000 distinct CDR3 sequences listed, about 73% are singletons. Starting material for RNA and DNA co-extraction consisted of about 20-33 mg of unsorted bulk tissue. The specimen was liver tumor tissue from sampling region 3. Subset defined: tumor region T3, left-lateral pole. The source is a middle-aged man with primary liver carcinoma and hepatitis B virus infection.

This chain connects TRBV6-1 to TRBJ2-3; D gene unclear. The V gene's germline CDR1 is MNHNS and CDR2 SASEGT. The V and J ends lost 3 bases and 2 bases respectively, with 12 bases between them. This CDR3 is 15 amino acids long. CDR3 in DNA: TGTGCCAGCAGTGACCAGCATGAAGCCACAGATACGCAGTATTTT. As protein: CASSDQHEATDTQYF.

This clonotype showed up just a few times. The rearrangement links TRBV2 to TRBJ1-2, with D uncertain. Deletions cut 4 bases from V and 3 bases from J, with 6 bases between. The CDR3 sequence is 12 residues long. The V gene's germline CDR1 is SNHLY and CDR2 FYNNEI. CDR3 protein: CASSGTYYGYTF. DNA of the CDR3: TGTGCCAGCAGTGGGACCTACTATGGCTACACCTTC.

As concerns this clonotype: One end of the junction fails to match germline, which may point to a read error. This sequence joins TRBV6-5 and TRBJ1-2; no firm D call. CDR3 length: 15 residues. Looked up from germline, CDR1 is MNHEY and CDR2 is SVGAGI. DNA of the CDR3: TGTGCCAGCAGTTACTCGACGATGGGTTCGGCTGGCCACAGCTTC. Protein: CASSYSTMGSAGHSF.

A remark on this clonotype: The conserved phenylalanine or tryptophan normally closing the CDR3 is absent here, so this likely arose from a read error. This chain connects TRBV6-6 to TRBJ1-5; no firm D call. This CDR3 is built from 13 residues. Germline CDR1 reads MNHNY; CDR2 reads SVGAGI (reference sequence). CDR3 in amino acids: CVGMPTSNQPQHL. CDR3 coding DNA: TGTGTCGGCATGCCGACGTCTAATCAACCCCAGCATTTG.

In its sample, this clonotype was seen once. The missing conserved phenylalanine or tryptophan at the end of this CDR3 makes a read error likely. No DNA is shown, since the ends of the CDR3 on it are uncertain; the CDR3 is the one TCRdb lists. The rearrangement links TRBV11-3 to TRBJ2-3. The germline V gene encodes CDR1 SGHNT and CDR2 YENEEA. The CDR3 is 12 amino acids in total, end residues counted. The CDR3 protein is CASSLELQLRYS.

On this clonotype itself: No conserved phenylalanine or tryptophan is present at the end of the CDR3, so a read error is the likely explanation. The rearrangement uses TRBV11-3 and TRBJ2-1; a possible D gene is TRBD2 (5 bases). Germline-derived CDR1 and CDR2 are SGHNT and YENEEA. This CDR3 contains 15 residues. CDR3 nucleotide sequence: TGCGCCAGCAGCTTAGAGGTGGGAGTGGCGAGTGTGCAGTTCCTC. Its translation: CASSLEVGVASVQFL.

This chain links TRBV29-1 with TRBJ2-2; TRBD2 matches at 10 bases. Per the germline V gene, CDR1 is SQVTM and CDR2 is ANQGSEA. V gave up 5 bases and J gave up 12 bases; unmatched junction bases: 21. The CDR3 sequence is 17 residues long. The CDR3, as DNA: TGCAGCGTTCCAGCGGGAGGGCCCGCTGCGTACACCGGTAAGCTGTTTTTT. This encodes CSVPAGGPAAYTGKLFF.

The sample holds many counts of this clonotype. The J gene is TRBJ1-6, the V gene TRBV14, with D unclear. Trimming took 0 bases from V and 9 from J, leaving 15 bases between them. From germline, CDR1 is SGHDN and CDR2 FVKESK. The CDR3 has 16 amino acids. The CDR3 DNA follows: TGTGCCAGCAGCCAAGATCCCCCCGGTCGACGTTCACCCCTCCACTTT. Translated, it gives CASSQDPPGRRSPLHF. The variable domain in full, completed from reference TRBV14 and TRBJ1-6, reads EAGVTQFPSHSVIEKGQTVTLRCDPISGHDNLYWYRRVMGKEIKFLLHFVKESKQDESGMPNNRFLAERTGGTYSTLKVQPAELEDSGVYFCASSQDPPGRRSPLHFGNGTRLTVT.

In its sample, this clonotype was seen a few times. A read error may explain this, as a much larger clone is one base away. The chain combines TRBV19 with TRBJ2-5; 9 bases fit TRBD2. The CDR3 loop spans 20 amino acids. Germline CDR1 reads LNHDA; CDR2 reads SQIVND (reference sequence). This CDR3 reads CVSSKRGFGLAGVLRETQYF. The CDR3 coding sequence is TGTGTCAGTAGTAAGAGAGGGTTTGGATTAGCGGGAGTTTTGAGAGAGACCCAGTACTTC.

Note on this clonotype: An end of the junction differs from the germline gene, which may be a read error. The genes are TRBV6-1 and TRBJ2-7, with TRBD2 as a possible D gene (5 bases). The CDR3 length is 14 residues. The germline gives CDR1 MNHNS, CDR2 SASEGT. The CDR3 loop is CASSLRDKTYEQHF. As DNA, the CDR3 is TGTGCCAGCAGCCTCCGGGATAAAACCTATGAGCAGCACTTC.

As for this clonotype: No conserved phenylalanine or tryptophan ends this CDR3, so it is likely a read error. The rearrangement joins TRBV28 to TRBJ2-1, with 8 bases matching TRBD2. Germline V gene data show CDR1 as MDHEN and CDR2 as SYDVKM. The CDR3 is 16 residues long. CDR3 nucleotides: TGTGCCTGCAGCTCTCGTGCGGGAGGTTCCTACAATGAGCAGTTCTTA. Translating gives CACSSRAGGSYNEQFL.

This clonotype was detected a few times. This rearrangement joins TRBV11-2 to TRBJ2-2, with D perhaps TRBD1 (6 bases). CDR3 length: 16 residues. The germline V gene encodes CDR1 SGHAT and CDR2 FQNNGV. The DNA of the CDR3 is TGTGTCGACAGCGCCCCGGGACAAACAAACACCGGGGAGCTGTTTTTT. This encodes CVDSAPGQTNTGELFF.

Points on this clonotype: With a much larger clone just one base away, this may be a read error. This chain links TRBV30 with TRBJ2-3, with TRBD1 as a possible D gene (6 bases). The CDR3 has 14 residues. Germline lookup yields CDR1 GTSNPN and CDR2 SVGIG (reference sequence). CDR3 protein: CAGGQGGNTDAQYF. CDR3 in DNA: TGTGCCGGGGGCCAAGGCGGAAACACAGATGCGCAGTATTTT.

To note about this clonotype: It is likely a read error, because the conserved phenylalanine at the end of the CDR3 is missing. CDR3 DNA: TGTGCCAGCAGCCCCGATTCCGGGGAGCTGTTTTCT. The encoded protein is CASSPDSGELFS. The genes are TRBV11-2 and TRBJ2-2; D is unresolved. The germline V gene encodes CDR1 SGHAT and CDR2 FQNNGV. This CDR3 comprises 12 residues. V lost 5 bases to trimming and J lost 6 bases, with 7 bases between them.

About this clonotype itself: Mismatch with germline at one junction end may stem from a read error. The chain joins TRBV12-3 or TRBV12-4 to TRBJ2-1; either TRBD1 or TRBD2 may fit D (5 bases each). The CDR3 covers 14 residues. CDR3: CATSTGQRGNEQLF. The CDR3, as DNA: TGTGCCACTAGTACAGGTCAGAGGGGCAATGAGCAGCTCTTC.

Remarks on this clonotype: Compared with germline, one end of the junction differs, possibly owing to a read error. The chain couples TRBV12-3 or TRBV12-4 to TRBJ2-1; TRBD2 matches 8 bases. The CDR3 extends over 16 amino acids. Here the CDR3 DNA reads TGTGCCAGCAGTCCCCAGGCGGGAGGTTCGGGGGATGAGCGGTTCTTC. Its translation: CASSPQAGGSGDERFF.

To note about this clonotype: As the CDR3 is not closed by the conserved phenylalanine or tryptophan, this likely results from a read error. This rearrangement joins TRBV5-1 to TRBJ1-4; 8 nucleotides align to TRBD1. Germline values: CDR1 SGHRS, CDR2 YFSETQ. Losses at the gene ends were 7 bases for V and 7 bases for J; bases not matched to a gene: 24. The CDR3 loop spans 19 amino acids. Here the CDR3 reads CASGSGVLEPGQDGEKLFS. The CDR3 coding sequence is TGCGCCAGCGGCTCGGGTGTCTTAGAGCCGGGACAGGATGGTGAAAAACTGTTTTCT.

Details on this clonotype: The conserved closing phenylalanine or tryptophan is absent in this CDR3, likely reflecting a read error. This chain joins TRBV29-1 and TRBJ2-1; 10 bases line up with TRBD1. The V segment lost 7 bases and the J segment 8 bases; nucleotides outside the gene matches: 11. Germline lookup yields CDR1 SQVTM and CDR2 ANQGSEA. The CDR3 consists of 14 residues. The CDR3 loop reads CSGLPGQGVDEQFL. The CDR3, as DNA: TGCAGCGGGTTGCCTGGACAGGGGGTGGATGAGCAGTTCTTA.

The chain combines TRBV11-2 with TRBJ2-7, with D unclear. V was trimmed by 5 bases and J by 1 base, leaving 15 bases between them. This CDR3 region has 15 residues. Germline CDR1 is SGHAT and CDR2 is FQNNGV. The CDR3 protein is CASSPPVGLSYEQYF. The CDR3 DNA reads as TGTGCCAGCAGCCCACCTGTGGGATTATCCTACGAGCAGTACTTC.

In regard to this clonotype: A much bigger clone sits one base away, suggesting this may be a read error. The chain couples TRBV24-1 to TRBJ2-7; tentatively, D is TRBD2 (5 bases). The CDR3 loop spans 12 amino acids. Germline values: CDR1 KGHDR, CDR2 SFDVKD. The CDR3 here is CVTSDFGDEQYF. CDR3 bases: TGTGTCACCAGTGATTTCGGGGACGAGCAGTACTTC.

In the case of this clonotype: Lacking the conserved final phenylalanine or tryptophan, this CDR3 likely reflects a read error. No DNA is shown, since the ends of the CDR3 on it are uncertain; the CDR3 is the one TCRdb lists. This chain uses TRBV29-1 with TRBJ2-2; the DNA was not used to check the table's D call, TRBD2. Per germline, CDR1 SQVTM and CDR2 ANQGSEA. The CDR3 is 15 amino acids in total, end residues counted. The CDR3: CSVKSSGMGAGEPFY.

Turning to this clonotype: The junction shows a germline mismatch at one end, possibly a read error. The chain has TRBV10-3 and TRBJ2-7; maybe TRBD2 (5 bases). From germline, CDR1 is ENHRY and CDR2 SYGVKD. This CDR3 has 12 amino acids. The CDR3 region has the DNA TGTGTCATCAGTGAGTCGGCGGAGGCGCAGTACTTC. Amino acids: CVISESAEAQYF.

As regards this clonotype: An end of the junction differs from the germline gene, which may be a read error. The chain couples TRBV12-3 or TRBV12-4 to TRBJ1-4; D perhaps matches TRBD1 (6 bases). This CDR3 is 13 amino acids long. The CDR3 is CTSSSDSTEKLFF. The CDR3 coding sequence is TGTACCAGCAGTTCGGACAGTACCGAAAAACTGTTTTTT.

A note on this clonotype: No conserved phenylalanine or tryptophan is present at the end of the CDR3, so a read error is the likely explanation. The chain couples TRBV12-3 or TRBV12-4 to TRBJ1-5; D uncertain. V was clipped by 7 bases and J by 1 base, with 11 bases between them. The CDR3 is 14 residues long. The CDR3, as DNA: TGTGCCAGCATCAAGGACCCAAGCAATCAGCCCCAGCATATT. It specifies CASIKDPSNQPQHI.

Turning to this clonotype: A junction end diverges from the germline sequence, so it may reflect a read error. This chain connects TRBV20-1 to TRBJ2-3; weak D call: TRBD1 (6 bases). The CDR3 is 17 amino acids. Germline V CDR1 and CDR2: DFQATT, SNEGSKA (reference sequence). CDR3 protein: CSVRDWIQGLSTDTQYF. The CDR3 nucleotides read TGCAGTGTTAGAGATTGGATCCAGGGGCTTTCCACAGATACGCAGTATTTT.

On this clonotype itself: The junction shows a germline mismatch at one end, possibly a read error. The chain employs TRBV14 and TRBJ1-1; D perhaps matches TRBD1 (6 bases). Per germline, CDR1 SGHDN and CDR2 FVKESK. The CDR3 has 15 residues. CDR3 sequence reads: CAGSLRGGSDTEAFF. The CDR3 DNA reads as TGTGCCGGCAGCCTCAGGGGAGGGTCCGACACTGAAGCTTTCTTT. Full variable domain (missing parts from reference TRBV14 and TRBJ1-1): EAGVTQFPSHSVIEKGQTVTLRCDPISGHDNLYWYRRVMGKEIKFLLHFVKESKQDESGMPNNRFLAERTGGTYSTLKVQPAELEDSGVYFCAGSLRGGSDTEAFFGQGTRLTVV.

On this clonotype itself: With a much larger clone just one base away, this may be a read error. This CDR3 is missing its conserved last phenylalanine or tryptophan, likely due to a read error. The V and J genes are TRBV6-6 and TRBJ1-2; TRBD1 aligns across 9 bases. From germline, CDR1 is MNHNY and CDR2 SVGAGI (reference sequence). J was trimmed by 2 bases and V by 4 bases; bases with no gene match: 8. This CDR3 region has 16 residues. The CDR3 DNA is TGTGCCAGCAGTTCCCCACGGACAGGGGAGAACTATGGCTACACCCTC. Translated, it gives CASSSPRTGENYGYTL.

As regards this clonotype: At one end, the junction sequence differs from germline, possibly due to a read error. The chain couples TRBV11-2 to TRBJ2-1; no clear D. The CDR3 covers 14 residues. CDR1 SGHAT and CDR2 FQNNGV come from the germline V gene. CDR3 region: CAGSSAAGGNEQSF. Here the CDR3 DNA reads TGCGCCGGCAGCTCCGCTGCAGGCGGTAATGAGCAGTCCTTC.

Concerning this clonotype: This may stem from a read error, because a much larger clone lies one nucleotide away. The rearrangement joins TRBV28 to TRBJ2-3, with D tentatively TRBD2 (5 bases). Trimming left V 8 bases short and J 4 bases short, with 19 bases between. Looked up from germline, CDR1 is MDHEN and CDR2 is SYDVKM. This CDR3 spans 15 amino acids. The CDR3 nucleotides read TGTGCCAGCCGAGGGCAGAGCGGATCCTCAGATACGCAGTATTTT. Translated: CASRGQSGSSDTQYF.